Included here is one TCR beta chain sequence, with context. Its specificity is unknown. This specimen comes from a study of long-term antiretroviral therapy in people with HIV. Study-level points and caveats: With ART, diversity went up but was still lower than in transplant donor controls. Controls had broader CDR3 length ranges than HIV repertoires did. The clones with expansion before ART were dominant in the repertoire at all time points.

Amounts of 1-10 million cryopreserved PBMC were held in the samples before DNA extraction. At the survey level, the v3.0 immunoSEQ assay was run. TCRdb keeps only in-frame clones here, not all; method: immunoSEQ multiplex PCR. This sample yields roughly 20,000 clones, of which more than 80% are seen a single time; about 10% belongs to the top ten. This CDR3 is 15 amino acids long. The germline gives CDR1 SGDLS, CDR2 YYNGEE. V dropped 0 bases and J dropped 7; count of bases not matched to a gene: 6. The material sequenced was unsorted PBMCs, taken 0.2 years after starting antiretroviral therapy. V usage is TRBV9 and J usage is TRBJ2-7, with 11 bases fitting TRBD2. The clonotype comes from a woman aged 40-49 years with HIV. The DNA of the CDR3 is TGTGCCAGCAGCGTAGGGACTAGCGGGTTGTTGGAGCAGTACTTC. This gives the protein CASSVGTSGLLEQYF.